These 18 T cell receptor beta chains came from one sample sequenced in a study of T cell changes during pregnancy in multiple sclerosis. Measured with immunoSEQ multiplex PCR; TCRdb has only the in-frame clones, and not every one. The sample records approximately 50,000 clones, about 91% being singletons. Source: CD8+ T cells from peripheral blood mononuclear cells, taken after pregnancy. Source of these receptors: a female donor with multiple sclerosis, enrolled in a pregnancy study.

The chain couples TRBV4-1 to TRBJ2-2, with D perhaps TRBD1 (5 bases). The CDR3 totals 15 residues. V was shortened by 0 bases and J by 3 bases, with 8 bases between the two germline ends. Germline CDR1 is MGHRA and CDR2 is YSYEKL. This CDR3 reads CASSQESGYTGELFF. CDR3 in DNA: TGCGCCAGCAGCCAAGAGTCAGGGTACACCGGGGAGCTGTTTTTT.

V gene TRBV6-1 combines with J gene TRBJ1-1, with 7 bases matching TRBD1. The junction had 5 bases not matched to a gene; V was cut back by 0 bases and J by 1 base. CDR3 length: 16 amino acids. The germline V gene has CDR1 MNHNS and CDR2 SASEGT. The CDR3 protein is CASSEATGTANTEAFF. In DNA form, the CDR3 reads TGTGCCAGCAGTGAAGCGACCGGGACAGCGAACACTGAAGCTTTCTTT.

This rearrangement joins TRBV7-6 to TRBJ1-1; a weak D match, TRBD1 (5 bases). Germline CDR1 is SGHVS and CDR2 is FNYEAQ. This CDR3 spans 13 amino acids. Trimming took off 4 bases at V and 3 bases at J, with 9 bases between the two ends. CDR3 in DNA: TGTGCCAGCAGCTCCGGGGGTGACACTGAAGCTTTCTTT. Protein sequence: CASSSGGDTEAFF.

The chain is built from TRBV19 and TRBJ1-1; 8 nucleotides line up with TRBD1. The CDR3 consists of 15 residues. From germline, CDR1 is LNHDA and CDR2 SQIVND (reference sequence). J lost 0 bases, V lost 2 bases, and 2 bases had no gene match. CDR3 loop: CASSIPDRVNTEAFF. CDR3 in DNA: TGTGCCAGTAGTATACCGGACAGGGTGAACACTGAAGCTTTCTTT.

The chain uses TRBV13 and TRBJ2-7, with 11 nucleotides matching TRBD2. The ends lost 3 bases at V and 6 bases at J; junction bases unmatched: 16. The V gene's germline CDR1 is PRHDT and CDR2 FYEKMQ (reference sequence). The CDR3 length is 18 residues. The CDR3 bases are TGTGCCAGCAGCTTCCCCGGGCTTGGGACTAGCGGTTTCCGCGAGCAGTACTTC. Translating gives CASSFPGLGTSGFREQYF.

This chain joins TRBV6-5 and TRBJ2-1; TRBD2 matches 7 bases. This CDR3 has 16 amino acids. Germline V lookup: CDR1 MNHEY, CDR2 SVGAGI. The V segment lost 2 bases and the J segment 3 bases; nucleotides outside the gene matches: 7. CDR3 in DNA: TGTGCCAGCAGTTACGGGATCGGGACTAACTACAATGAGCAGTTCTTC. The encoded protein is CASSYGIGTNYNEQFF.

V and J are TRBV9 and TRBJ2-2; 9 bases align to TRBD1. Per the germline V gene, CDR1 is SGDLS and CDR2 is YYNGEE. Losses at the gene ends were 3 bases for V and 3 bases for J; bases not matched to a gene: 3. The CDR3 runs to 15 residues. The CDR3 loop is CASSGTGEDTGELFF. The CDR3 DNA is TGTGCCAGCAGCGGGACAGGGGAAGACACCGGGGAGCTGTTTTTT.

The gene calls are TRBV6-1 and TRBJ2-1, with 12 bases identical to TRBD2. Germline V CDR1 and CDR2: MNHNS, SASEGT. V was pared by 2 bases and J by 6 bases, with 5 bases of the junction left unmatched. CDR3 length equals 16 residues. The CDR3 loop reads CASSELAGGLTNEQFF. The CDR3 nucleotides read TGTGCCAGCAGTGAACTAGCGGGGGGGTTGACCAATGAGCAGTTCTTC.

V gene TRBV7-9 combines with J gene TRBJ2-1; a weak D match, TRBD1 (5 bases). CDR1 and CDR2 (germline): SEHNR, FQNEAQ (reference sequence). This CDR3 has 15 residues. With 5 bases removed from V and 3 bases from J, the gap between germline ends came to 14 bases. CDR3: CASSHETDNYNEQFF. The CDR3 DNA sequence: TGTGCCAGCAGCCACGAGACAGACAACTACAATGAGCAGTTCTTC.

The chain employs TRBV5-6 and TRBJ1-5; TRBD1 might be the D (5 bases). Germline V lookup: CDR1 SGHDT, CDR2 YYEEEE. The CDR3 runs to 12 residues. V lost 2 bases and J 7 bases, leaving 7 bases between the germline ends. The CDR3, as DNA: TGTGCCAGCAGCTTCGGGGGGCAGCCCCAGCATTTT. It specifies CASSFGGQPQHF.

V gene TRBV10-3 combines with J gene TRBJ2-1, with 11 bases aligning to TRBD1. This CDR3 contains 17 residues. V lost 5 bases to trimming and J lost 2 bases; unmatched junction nucleotides: 8. Germline loops: CDR1 ENHRY, CDR2 SYGVKD. CDR3 nucleotide sequence: TGTGCCATCAGTCCTAAAGGGACAGGGGGGGCCTACAATGAGCAGTTCTTC. Protein product: CAISPKGTGGAYNEQFF.

This rearrangement joins TRBV15 to TRBJ1-2; D remains unclear. Germline V gene data show CDR1 as LNHNV and CDR2 as YYDKDF (reference sequence). The length of the CDR3 is 17 residues. V lost 0 bases to trimming and J lost 3 bases, with 17 bases between them. The CDR3 region is CATSRDFEGKDHYGYTF. In DNA, the CDR3 is TGTGCCACCAGCAGAGATTTTGAGGGCAAGGATCACTATGGCTACACCTTC.

CDR3 sequence reads: CASSGGGHTEAFF. The CDR3 nucleotides read TGTGCCAGCAGCGGGGGGGGACACACTGAAGCTTTCTTT. The chain uses TRBV13 and TRBJ1-1, with D perhaps TRBD1 (5 bases). The CDR3 is made up of 13 amino acids. V was trimmed by 5 bases and J by 3 bases, leaving 10 bases between them. The germline V gene has CDR1 PRHDT and CDR2 FYEKMQ (reference sequence).

The rearrangement joins TRBV5-6 to TRBJ2-1, with 8 bases lining up with TRBD1. The CDR3 runs to 15 residues. With 4 bases clipped from V and 6 bases from J, the junction kept 9 bases outside the gene matches. The germline CDR1 and CDR2 sequences are SGHDT and YYEEEE. CDR3 coding DNA: TGTGCCAGCAGCGCCTGGAGGACAGGGAGCAATGAGCAGTTCTTC. It is translated as CASSAWRTGSNEQFF. Based on the CDR3 plus reference TRBV5-6 and TRBJ2-1, the full variable domain is DAGVTQSPTHLIKTRGQQVTLRCSPKSGHDTVSWYQQALGQGPQFIFQYYEEEERQRGNFPDRFSGHQFPNYSSELNVNALLLGDSALYLCASSAWRTGSNEQFFGPGTRLTVL.

The chain combines TRBV29-1 with TRBJ2-7; D is unclear. From germline, CDR1 is SQVTM and CDR2 ANQGSEA. Between the trimmed V and J ends, which lost 4 bases and 5 bases, there was a span of 9 bases. This CDR3 comprises 11 residues. The CDR3 DNA sequence: TGCAGCGTTGTTTGGCAGAACGAGCAGTACTTC. It yields the protein CSVVWQNEQYF.

The chain links TRBV6-6 to TRBJ2-3; perhaps TRBD2 as D (6 bases). This CDR3 has 12 residues. The ends were cut back, 7 bases at V and 7 bases at J, with 12 bases in the middle. Germline-derived CDR1 and CDR2 are MNHNY and SVGAGI (reference sequence). CDR3 amino acids: CASTDSGNTQYF. The CDR3 DNA reads TGTGCCAGCACCGATAGCGGAAATACGCAGTATTTT.

The V call is TRBV5-6, the J call TRBJ1-5, with D tentatively TRBD1 (5 bases). Per germline, CDR1 SGHDT and CDR2 YYEEEE. V dropped 0 bases and J dropped 0 bases, with 13 bases sitting between them. This CDR3 is 17 amino acids long. CDR3 in DNA: TGTGCCAGCAGCTTGGGGACAACCTTTTATAGCAATCAGCCCCAGCATTTT. The encoded protein is CASSLGTTFYSNQPQHF.

The J gene is TRBJ2-7, the V gene TRBV15, with 7 bases identical to TRBD1. V shed 0 bases and J 1 base; nucleotides not matched to a gene: 3. The CDR3 totals 15 residues. Germline V lookup: CDR1 LNHNV, CDR2 YYDKDF (reference sequence). CDR3 in amino acids: CATSRDRTGSYEQYF. DNA for the CDR3: TGTGCCACCAGCAGAGACCGGACAGGATCCTACGAGCAGTACTTC.